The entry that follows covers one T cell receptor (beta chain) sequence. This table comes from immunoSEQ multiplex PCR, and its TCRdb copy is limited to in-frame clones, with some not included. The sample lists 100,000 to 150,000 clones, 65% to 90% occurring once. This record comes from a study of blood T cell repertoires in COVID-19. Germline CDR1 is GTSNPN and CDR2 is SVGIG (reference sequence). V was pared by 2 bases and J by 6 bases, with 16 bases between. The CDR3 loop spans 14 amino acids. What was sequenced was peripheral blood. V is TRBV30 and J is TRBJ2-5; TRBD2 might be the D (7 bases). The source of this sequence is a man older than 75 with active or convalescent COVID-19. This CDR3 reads CAWSRRGAEKTQYF. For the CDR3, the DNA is TGTGCCTGGAGTCGACGGGGGGCTGAGAAGACCCAGTACTTC.